One sample yielded the 11 T cell receptor beta chains listed below, sequenced in a study of OX40 agonist ivuxolimab in advanced cancers. Libraries were constructed by the immunoSEQ multiplex PCR assay. Imported from immuneACCESS, the table was reduced by TCRdb to in-frame sequences with V and J called. These copies leave out some clones; in studies compared against another copy, an unresolved V gene accounts for under half, and the cause of the remainder is not known. The sample table records tens of thousands of clones; nearly 90% of these occur just once. The ten biggest clones cover under 0.25% of the sample. The sequencing here drew on CD4+ or CD8+ T cells sorted from blood, taken in a trial of the OX40 agonist ivuxolimab. The receptor source for this set is an adult with an advanced solid tumor such as melanoma, head and neck, liver or kidney cancer.

The table lists this clone with a count of one. This chain links TRBV19 with TRBJ2-1, with 10 nucleotides matching TRBD1. Germline lookup yields CDR1 LNHDA and CDR2 SQIVND (reference sequence). The CDR3 runs 14 residues. J gave up 6 bases and V 10 bases, and 9 bases lay outside the gene matches. The CDR3 coding sequence is TGTGCCACCCAATTGACAGGGGGCTCCAATGAGCAGTTCTTC. Amino acids: CATQLTGGSNEQFF.

This CDR3 is CASSLGQSSYEQYV. In nucleotides, the CDR3 is TGTGCCAGCAGTTTGGGACAGTCTTCCTACGAGCAGTACGTC. V and J are TRBV6-4 and TRBJ2-7; 7 bases map to TRBD1. The CDR3 has 14 residues. The V gene end was trimmed by 5 bases and the J gene end by 1 base; junction bases not matched to a gene: 5. Germline loops: CDR1 MRHNA, CDR2 SNTAGT.

The chain is built from TRBV19 and TRBJ1-5, with D possibly matching TRBD1 (5 bases). V was pared by 1 base and J by 0 bases, with 25 bases between. CDR3 length equals 21 residues. Germline loops: CDR1 LNHDA, CDR2 SQIVND (reference sequence). CDR3 DNA sequence: TGTGCCAGTAGTATAGTTATGGGGCAGGTAGGGAACCTGAATAGCAATCAGCCCCAGCATTTT. This sequence encodes CASSIVMGQVGNLNSNQPQHF.

This rearrangement joins TRBV7-2 to TRBJ1-4; D ambiguous. This CDR3 contains 14 residues. CDR1 is SGHTA and CDR2 is FQGNSA in the germline V gene. Between the trimmed V and J ends, which lost 1 base and 0 bases, there was a span of 3 bases. CDR3 DNA: TGTGCCAGCAGCTTAGGTACAACTAATGAAAAACTGTTTTTT. This gives the protein CASSLGTTNEKLFF.

This sequence joins TRBV4-1 and TRBJ2-3; no firm D call. CDR1 and CDR2 from the germline V gene are MGHRA and YSYEKL. V lost 0 bases to trimming and J lost 7 bases, with 11 bases between them. The length of the CDR3 is 14 residues. The CDR3 is CASSQDYPKNTQYF. CDR3 in DNA: TGCGCCAGCAGCCAAGATTACCCTAAAAATACGCAGTATTTT.

The J gene is TRBJ2-5, the V gene TRBV20-1, with no clear D. CDR1 and CDR2 (germline): DFQATT, SNEGSKA (reference sequence). With 6 bases removed from V and 7 bases from J, the gap between germline ends came to 12 bases. The CDR3 loop spans 11 amino acids. The CDR3 region is CSANLVGTQYF. CDR3 bases: TGCAGTGCAAACCTCGTTGGGACCCAGTACTTC.

This clone came up once. This chain links TRBV10-1 with TRBJ2-3; no firm D call. The germline V gene has CDR1 WNHNN and CDR2 SYGVQD (reference sequence). This CDR3 is built from 16 residues. Trimming took 0 bases from V and 4 from J, leaving 14 bases between them. The CDR3 here is CASSESALGKADTQYF. The DNA of the CDR3 is TGCGCCAGCAGTGAGTCGGCTCTTGGAAAGGCAGATACGCAGTATTTT.

V usage is TRBV28 and J usage is TRBJ2-5; 9 bases align to TRBD1. The V gene end was trimmed by 7 bases and the J gene end by 5 bases; junction bases not matched to a gene: 11. The CDR3 length is 15 residues. The germline CDR1 and CDR2 sequences are MDHEN and SYDVKM. In DNA, the CDR3 is TGTGCCAGCACGGAAAACAGGGGGCCTGGGGAGACCCAGTACTTC. This sequence encodes CASTENRGPGETQYF.

A note on this clone: The sample contains more than one DNA sequence encoding this CDR3. J is TRBJ2-3 and V is TRBV6-1; maybe TRBD2 (7 bases). The CDR3 length is 14 residues. The germline gives CDR1 MNHNS, CDR2 SASEGT. The germline V and J ends were trimmed by 2 bases and 3 bases, with 9 bases remaining between them. CDR3 coding DNA: TGTGCCAGCAGTGAAAGGGGGGGGACAGATACGCAGTATTTT. Translation gives CASSERGGTDTQYF.

The rearrangement links TRBV28 to TRBJ2-7; TRBD1 matches 8 bases. The ends lost 6 bases at V and 3 bases at J; junction bases unmatched: 4. This CDR3 contains 13 residues. Per the germline V gene, CDR1 is MDHEN and CDR2 is SYDVKM. CDR3 region: CASSRGTGYEQYF. In DNA form, the CDR3 reads TGTGCCAGCAGCAGAGGGACAGGCTACGAGCAGTACTTC. Variable domain in full (rest from reference TRBV28 and TRBJ2-7): DVKVTQSSRYLVKRTGEKVFLECVQDMDHENMFWYRQDPGLGLRLIYFSYDVKMKEKGDIPEGYSVSREKKERFSLILESASTNQTSMYLCASSRGTGYEQYFGPGTRLTVT.

The chain joins TRBV4-1 to TRBJ2-5; D is possibly TRBD1 or TRBD2 (5 bases each). Deletions cut 4 bases from V and 5 bases from J, with 14 bases between. The germline CDR1 and CDR2 sequences are MGHRA and YSYEKL. The CDR3 is 14 amino acids. CDR3 region: CASSRLAREETQYF. For the CDR3, the DNA is TGCGCCAGCAGCCGCTTGGCCAGGGAGGAGACCCAGTACTTC.